A selection of T cell receptor beta chains follows, all from one sample in a study of cytomegalovirus exposure and HLA in healthy donors. Profiled with immunoSEQ multiplex PCR; TCRdb holds only in-frame clones, not every one. The table records approximately 170,000 clones, around 79% of them present only once. Material: PBMCs. These receptors were obtained from a woman aged 18-35 years in good health and CMV-seronegative. CDR3s include the opening cysteine and the closing phenylalanine or tryptophan. D genes are given only for firm matches.

. | TRBJ1-5 | TRBV6-1 | CASSEGSSNSNQPQHF
TRBD1 | TRBJ1-4 | TRBV7-2 | CASSPDRAQKLFF
. | TRBJ1-6 | TRBV2 | CASSEARDSPLHF
. | TRBJ1-4 | TRBV2 | CASSELQGTEKLFF
. | TRBJ2-7 | TRBV4-1 | CASPRGGSSYEQYF
. | TRBJ2-3 | TRBV27 | CASSLGRVPDTQYF
. | TRBJ1-2 | TRBV5-1 | CASSPLQGGNYGYTF
TRBD2 | TRBJ2-3 | TRBV12-5 | CASGPTSGRIADTQYF
. | TRBJ2-7 | TRBV19 | CASSRQLDYEQYF
TRBD2 | TRBJ2-5 | TRBV5-4 | CASSLGGGGAWETQYF
TRBD1 | TRBJ1-1 | TRBV30 | CAWRGQGIEAFF
. | TRBJ2-1 | TRBV13 | CASSLGLVTGPYNEQFF
. | TRBJ2-7 | TRBV5-5 | CASSFQGGVSYEQYF
. | TRBJ1-5 | TRBV7-3 | CASSLTGQGQPQHF